One T cell receptor (beta chain) is described in this entry. This sample is drawn from a study of blood T cell repertoires in COVID-19. Study in general: Sites in the United States, Italy and Spain provided acute and convalescent COVID-19 samples.

The data were produced by immunoSEQ multiplex PCR, yet TCRdb's version contains in-frame clones alone and is incomplete. The table lists fewer than 250,000 clones, around four fifths of them singletons. Sequencing was performed on peripheral blood. This clonotype was sampled from a human donor in a cohort sampled during active COVID-19.

CDR3 amino acids: CASSLVAGVYNEQFF. CDR3 sequence (DNA): TGTGCCAGCAGCTTAGTCGCGGGAGTCTACAATGAGCAGTTCTTC. The V call is TRBV7-9, the J call TRBJ2-1; 7 bases match TRBD2. The CDR3 totals 15 residues. J gave up 3 bases and V 1 base, and 3 bases lay outside the gene matches. Germline V gives CDR1 SEHNR, CDR2 FQNEAQ (reference sequence).